Sequencing of this T cell receptor beta chain was carried out in a study of Ad26.COV2.S vaccination and SARS-CoV-2 variants. Study background: Trial arm assignment for the donor was COV1001 Ad26.COV2.S.

The ends were cut back, 0 bases at V and 0 bases at J, with 9 bases in the middle. CDR3 length: 15 amino acids. Per the germline V gene, CDR1 is LNHNV and CDR2 is YYDKDF (reference sequence). The treatment was: roughly 20 received Ad26.COV2.S at low or high dose, single or two shots; a few received placebo; per-sample allocation not given. All samples were drawn on day 63, counting from the first vaccine or placebo injection. Ad26.COV2.S expressed prefusion-stabilized spike from the original Wuhan strain. TCRdb's copy holds only in-frame clones and misses some; the assay was immunoSEQ multiplex PCR. Counted here are around 340,000 clones, roughly 90% occurring once; the ten biggest clones make up around 6.4%.

This sequence originates from a person aged 18-60 years who received the Ad26.COV2.S COVID-19 vaccine or a placebo. Source: peripheral blood, taken in a trial of Ad26.COV2.S vaccine versus placebo. V gene TRBV15 combines with J gene TRBJ2-7, with TRBD2 as a possible D gene (5 bases). This CDR3 reads CATSRDPGISYEQYF. The CDR3 DNA follows: TGTGCCACCAGCAGAGATCCCGGGATCTCCTACGAGCAGTACTTC.